This entry lists 2 T cell receptor beta chains sequenced from one sample in a study of cytomegalovirus exposure and HLA in healthy donors. Amplification used 60 Vbeta primers and 13 Jbeta primers. Using immunoSEQ multiplex PCR, the repertoire was profiled, and TCRdb retains in-frame clones only, with some absent. The repertoire holds some 60,000 clones, with around 80% as singletons. What was sequenced was PBMCs. All receptors derive from a male donor in good health and CMV-seronegative.

The rearrangement uses TRBV6-5 and TRBJ1-2; possible D gene TRBD1, 6 bases. The V end lost 4 bases, the J end lost 8 bases, and 20 bases lay between the germline ends. The CDR3 extends over 15 amino acids. CDR1 is MNHEY and CDR2 is SVGAGI in the germline V gene. DNA of the CDR3: TGTGCCAGCAGTTTATCCCGGGACACCCTATGGGGCTACACCTTC. This sequence encodes CASSLSRDTLWGYTF.

This chain links TRBV19 with TRBJ1-1; TRBD1 matches 9 bases. The V segment lost 6 bases and the J segment 1 base; nucleotides outside the gene matches: 0. Germline V gene sequence: CDR1 LNHDA, CDR2 SQIVND (reference sequence). The CDR3 is made up of 13 amino acids. CDR3 nucleotide sequence: TGTGCCAGTAGGGACAGGGGGAACACTGAAGCTTTCTTT. Translating it yields CASRDRGNTEAFF. The full variable domain, in which reference TRBV19 and TRBJ1-1 provide the parts outside the CDR3, is DGGITQSPKYLFRKEGQNVTLSCEQNLNHDAMYWYRQDPGQGLRLIYYSQIVNDFQKGDIAEGYSVSREKKESFPLTVTSAQKNPTAFYLCASRDRGNTEAFFGQGTRLTVV.